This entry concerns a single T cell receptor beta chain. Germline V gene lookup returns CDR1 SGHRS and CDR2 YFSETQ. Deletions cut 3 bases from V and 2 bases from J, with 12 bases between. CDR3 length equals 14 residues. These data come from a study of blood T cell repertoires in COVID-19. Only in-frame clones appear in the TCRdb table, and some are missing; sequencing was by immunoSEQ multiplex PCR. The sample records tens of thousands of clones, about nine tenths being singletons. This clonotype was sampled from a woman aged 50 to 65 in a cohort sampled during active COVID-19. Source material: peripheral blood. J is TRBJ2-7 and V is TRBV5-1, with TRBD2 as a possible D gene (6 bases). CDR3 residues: CASSSGGAAYEQYF. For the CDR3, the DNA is TGCGCCAGCAGCTCCGGCGGGGCAGCCTACGAGCAGTACTTC.